This T cell receptor beta chain was identified during a study of blood T cells in healthy people across ages. Deletions cut 5 bases from V and 5 bases from J, with 18 bases between. The CDR3 runs to 15 residues. Per germline, CDR1 MGHDK and CDR2 SYGVNS. About this clonotype itself: As yet, its antigen is unknown.

Study observations and caveats: Per million T cells, TCR beta diversity dropped roughly linearly as age increased.

With a J-beta primer mix and a sample-barcoded 5' primer, a second PCR ran 7 to 11 cycles. The study obtained at least 3 million CDR3-containing paired-end reads from every sample. TCRdb reanalysed the 5' RACE reads using MiXCR and keeps one entry per CDR3 protein. The sample has around 1,500,000 distinct CDR3 sequences; roughly 40% are singletons. Each donor supplied around 9.9 milliliters of peripheral blood. The receptor was derived from a woman aged 18-35 years in good health. Sequenced: blood. This chain links TRBV25-1 with TRBJ1-1; D uncertain. CDR3 nucleotide sequence: TGTGCCAGCAGTCCAACCGGACGGAGGGAGACTGAAGCTTTCTTT. It translates to CASSPTGRRETEAFF.